The 18 T cell receptor beta chains below come from one sample, sequenced in a study of T cell responses to AZD1222 COVID-19 vaccine. Profiling relied on immunoSEQ multiplex PCR, and the TCRdb table lists in-frame clones only, not all of them. The table includes fewer than 120,000 clones, roughly 93% detected once. The sequencing used peripheral blood, collected 28 days after the second AZD1222 dose. All receptors come from an adult who received the AZD1222 COVID-19 vaccine.

The chain has TRBV29-1 and TRBJ1-1; maybe TRBD1 (5 bases). Germline lookup yields CDR1 SQVTM and CDR2 ANQGSEA. Trimming removed 6 bases from V and 1 base from J, with 9 bases in between. This CDR3 spans 12 amino acids. CDR3 nucleotide sequence: TGCAGCGTGGACACATGGAACACTGAAGCTTTCTTT. Its protein is CSVDTWNTEAFF.

The chain recombines TRBV19 with TRBJ2-7; D is perhaps TRBD1 or TRBD2 (6 bases each). Trimming left V 6 bases short and J 2 bases short, with 17 bases between. The CDR3 has 15 residues. Germline CDR1 and CDR2: LNHDA and SQIVND (reference sequence). CDR3 nucleotides: TGTGCCAGTAGGAGGTACAGGGAGGAAACCTACGAGCAGTACTTC. It translates to CASRRYREETYEQYF.

This rearrangement joins TRBV20-1 to TRBJ1-2, with D possibly matching TRBD1 (6 bases). CDR3 size: 14 residues. V shed 3 bases and J shed 1 base, with 12 bases lying between them. Looked up from germline, CDR1 is DFQATT and CDR2 is SNEGSKA (reference sequence). In nucleotides, the CDR3 is TGCAGTGCTAGTCCACAGGGACGTAACTATGGCTACACCTTC. It specifies CSASPQGRNYGYTF.

This clone was detected only once. The CDR3: CASKIAGETGELFF. Written as DNA, the CDR3 is TGTGCCAGCAAAATAGCGGGAGAGACCGGGGAGCTGTTTTTT. V usage is TRBV2 and J usage is TRBJ2-2; TRBD2 matches at 9 bases. The germline V gene encodes CDR1 SNHLY and CDR2 FYNNEI. This CDR3 has 14 amino acids. V trimming: 7 bases; J trimming: 5 bases; junction bases outside the gene matches: 5.

The J gene is TRBJ1-2, the V gene TRBV4-1; TRBD1 matches 7 bases. Germline CDR1 is MGHRA and CDR2 is YSYEKL. The CDR3 is made up of 16 amino acids. The V gene end was trimmed by 2 bases and the J gene end by 8 bases; junction bases not matched to a gene: 14. In nucleotides, the CDR3 is TGCGCCAGCAGCCAACCCACGACAGGGACAAGTAGGGGCTACACCTTC. Amino acids: CASSQPTTGTSRGYTF.

This clone was detected only once. The genes are TRBV2 and TRBJ2-7, with a weak D call TRBD1 (6 bases). Trimming pared 6 bases from V and 5 bases from J, leaving 14 bases between. CDR1 is SNHLY and CDR2 is FYNNEI in the germline V gene. The CDR3 is 13 amino acids. The DNA for the CDR3 is TGTGCCAGCAGACTTACAGGGTTGCACGAGCAGTACTTC. Translated, it gives CASRLTGLHEQYF.

V and J are TRBV5-8 and TRBJ2-1, with D possibly TRBD2 on 7 matching bases. V lost 4 bases, J lost 0 bases, and 20 bases lay in between. The CDR3 covers 18 residues. The V gene's germline CDR1 is SGHTS and CDR2 YDEGEE. This chain's CDR3 is CASSPGGLDGSSYNEQFF. Here the CDR3 DNA reads TGTGCCAGCAGCCCCGGGGGGCTGGACGGAAGCTCCTACAATGAGCAGTTCTTC.

This rearrangement joins TRBV19 to TRBJ2-3; 9 bases align to TRBD2. After removal of 5 bases from V and 2 bases from J, the junction contained 8 bases not matched to a gene. This CDR3 region has 16 residues. CDR1 is LNHDA, CDR2 SQIVND, per germline (reference sequence). The CDR3: CASSSRAGGPTDTQYF. Written as DNA, the CDR3 is TGTGCCAGTAGTTCCCGAGCGGGGGGCCCCACAGATACGCAGTATTTT.

The chain has TRBV4-2 and TRBJ1-2, with D possibly matching TRBD1 (6 bases). Germline lookup yields CDR1 LGHNA and CDR2 YNFKEQ. Trimming pared 6 bases from V and 4 bases from J, leaving 18 bases between. The CDR3 is 15 residues long. The chain's CDR3 is CASSTGTGPLYGYTF. As DNA, the CDR3 is TGTGCCAGCAGTACTGGAACAGGGCCCCTCTATGGCTACACCTTC.

This clone occurred once. The chain couples TRBV5-1 to TRBJ1-1, with 9 bases identical to TRBD1. This CDR3 is built from 14 residues. The V gene end was trimmed by 4 bases and the J gene end by 5 bases; junction bases not matched to a gene: 6. Germline CDR1 is SGHRS and CDR2 is YFSETQ. In DNA form, the CDR3 reads TGCGCCAGCAGCATACAGGGGGCTAGGACTGAAGCTTTCTTT. Its protein is CASSIQGARTEAFF. Together with reference TRBV5-1 and TRBJ1-1, the CDR3 gives the full variable domain: KAGVTQTPRYLIKTRGQQVTLSCSPISGHRSVSWYQQTPGQGLQFLFEYFSETQRNKGNFPGRFSGRQFSNSRSEMNVSTLELGDSALYLCASSIQGARTEAFFGQGTRLTVV.

This chain links TRBV11-2 with TRBJ1-1; 7 bases are shared with TRBD1. The ends lost 7 bases at V and 2 bases at J; junction bases unmatched: 7. The CDR3 sequence is 14 residues long. CDR1 is SGHAT, CDR2 FQNNGV, per germline. Here the CDR3 reads CASTLQGLNTEAFF. The CDR3, as DNA: TGTGCCAGCACCCTACAGGGGTTAAACACTGAAGCTTTCTTT.

This clone occurred once. The chain combines TRBV13 with TRBJ1-5; no clear D. The V and J ends lost 3 bases and 3 bases respectively, with 9 bases between them. The germline CDR1 and CDR2 sequences are PRHDT and FYEKMQ (reference sequence). The CDR3 is 14 amino acids. DNA of the CDR3: TGTGCCAGCAGCTTGGGAGGGAACAATCAGCCCCAGCATTTT. Translated, it gives CASSLGGNNQPQHF.

This rearrangement joins TRBV13 to TRBJ1-2; D gene uncertain. The germline gives CDR1 PRHDT, CDR2 FYEKMQ (reference sequence). Trimming pared 7 bases from V and 3 bases from J, leaving 12 bases between. The CDR3 spans 13 residues. CDR3 amino acids: CASTAQSYYGYTF. The CDR3 coding sequence is TGTGCCAGCACCGCGCAATCGTACTATGGCTACACCTTC.

The chain carries TRBV20-1 and TRBJ1-2, with a tentative D call TRBD1 (6 bases). Germline V gene lookup returns CDR1 DFQATT and CDR2 SNEGSKA (reference sequence). V lost 6 bases and J 9 bases, leaving 14 bases between the germline ends. There are 11 residues in the CDR3. The CDR3 protein is CSADPGQSYTF. The DNA of the CDR3 is TGCAGTGCCGATCCGGGACAAAGCTACACCTTC.

J is TRBJ2-7 and V is TRBV7-6; D tentatively fits TRBD1 or TRBD2 (5 bases each). CDR1 and CDR2 from the germline V gene are SGHVS and FNYEAQ. Between the trimmed V and J ends, which lost 3 bases and 0 bases, there was a span of 9 bases. The CDR3 covers 14 residues. CDR3 nucleotides: TGTGCCAGCAGCTTGGGGACCCTCTCCTACGAGCAGTACTTC. Its translation is CASSLGTLSYEQYF.

This chain joins TRBV19 and TRBJ1-2; TRBD1 agrees at 8 bases. After removal of 7 bases from V and 6 bases from J, the junction contained 7 bases not matched to a gene. The CDR3 is made up of 13 amino acids. Germline lookup yields CDR1 LNHDA and CDR2 SQIVND (reference sequence). CDR3 region: CASTNRGYDGYTF. As DNA, the CDR3 is TGTGCCAGTACGAACAGGGGGTATGATGGCTACACCTTC.

This clone was counted a single time. Other nucleotide sequences from this sample produce the same CDR3. The chain carries TRBV20-1 and TRBJ1-1; no firm D call. This CDR3 spans 11 amino acids. CDR1 is DFQATT, CDR2 SNEGSKA, per germline (reference sequence). Trimming removed 1 base from V and 2 bases from J, with 2 bases in between. The CDR3 spells CSARGNTEAFF. CDR3 bases: TGCAGTGCTAGAGGAAACACTGAAGCTTTCTTT.

The chain couples TRBV24-1 to TRBJ2-2; D is unclear. This CDR3 is 14 amino acids long. The germline CDR1 and CDR2 sequences are KGHDR and SFDVKD. V gave up 5 bases and J gave up 1 base, with 7 bases separating them. CDR3 amino acids: CATSAGLNTGELFF. CDR3 nucleotide sequence: TGTGCCACCAGTGCTGGCCTGAACACCGGGGAGCTGTTTTTT.